The entry below describes one TCR beta chain. Its target is unknown. From RNA transcripts, TCR beta CDR3 regions were amplified. First-round RT-PCR with HTBI primers amplified the TCR CDR3 region. MiXCR was run by TCRdb on the multiplex PCR reads, yielding one entry per CDR3 protein. The sample shows roughly 570,000 distinct CDR3 sequences, 46% of them seen only once. The entry originates in a study of T cells in Graves' hyperthyroidism and ophthalmopathy. Germline V gives CDR1 DFQATT, CDR2 SNEGSKA (reference sequence). Trimming stripped 3 bases from V and 3 bases from J, with 9 bases between. The CDR3 loop spans 12 amino acids. Broader study findings: A model using 13 V-J features told ophthalmopathy apart from stable hyperthyroidism.

Input material: peripheral blood or thyroid tissue (not recorded which). The sequence came from a woman aged 18-29 years with Graves' hyperthyroidism. This rearrangement joins TRBV20-1 to TRBJ2-7; D gene unclear. CDR3 nucleotides: TGCAGTGCTAGGAGGCCGAACTACGAGCAGTACTTC. It is translated as CSARRPNYEQYF.